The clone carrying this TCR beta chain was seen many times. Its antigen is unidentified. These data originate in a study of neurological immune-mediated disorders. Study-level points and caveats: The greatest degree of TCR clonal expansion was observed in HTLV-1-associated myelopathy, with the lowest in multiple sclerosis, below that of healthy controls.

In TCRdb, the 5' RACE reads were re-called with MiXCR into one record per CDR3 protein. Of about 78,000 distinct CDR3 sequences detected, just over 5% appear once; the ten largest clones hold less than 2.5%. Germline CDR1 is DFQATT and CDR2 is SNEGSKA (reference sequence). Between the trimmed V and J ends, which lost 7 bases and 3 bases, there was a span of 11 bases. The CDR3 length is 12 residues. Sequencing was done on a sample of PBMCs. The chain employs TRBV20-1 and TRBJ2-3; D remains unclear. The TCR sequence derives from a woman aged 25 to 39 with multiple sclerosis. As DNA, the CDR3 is TGCAGTGGACCTATGGATACAGATACGCAGTATTTT. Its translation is CSGPMDTDTQYF.